The sequence of this T cell receptor beta chain was determined in a study of blood T cells in healthy people across ages. For the study at large: Template switching retrieved approximately one barcoded beta molecule for each two T cells. Broader study findings: As age increased, TCR beta diversity per million T cells fell in a roughly linear fashion.

A remark on this clonotype: Its target is not known.

A second PCR, run for about 6 to 12 cycles, used a sample-barcoded 5' primer plus a J-beta primer mix. In TCRdb, the 5' RACE reads were re-called with MiXCR into one record per CDR3 protein. The sample lists 630,000 or so distinct CDR3 sequences, less than 40% occurring once. The CDR3 extends over 14 amino acids. Trimming cost V 6 bases and J 0 bases, with 15 bases left between them. Germline V gene lookup returns CDR1 SQVTM and CDR2 ANQGSEA. The chain employs TRBV29-1 and TRBJ2-7, with D uncertain. The sequenced sample consisted of blood. The clonotype originates from a woman over 75 in good health. This CDR3 is CSVRWSQSSYEQYF. CDR3 sequence (DNA): TGCAGCGTCCGGTGGTCCCAGAGCTCCTACGAGCAGTACTTC.